The 10 T cell receptor beta chains listed next were all sequenced from one sample in a study of blood T cell repertoires in COVID-19. Assay used: immunoSEQ multiplex PCR; TCRdb lists only in-frame clones, some missing. Of 250,000 to 350,000 clones listed, roughly 84% are singletons. The sequenced sample consisted of peripheral blood. The receptors were gathered from a human donor with COVID-19, enrolled during active disease. The donor label of this sample is uncertain.

The CDR3, as DNA: TGTGCTAGTGGTTTGACACTAATCGGGACAGGGGAAAACACCATATATTTT. It specifies CASGLTLIGTGENTIYF. The V and J genes are TRBV12-5 and TRBJ1-3, with 10 bases fitting TRBD1. The length of the CDR3 is 17 residues. V lost 2 bases to trimming and J lost 6 bases; unmatched junction nucleotides: 10. Germline lookup yields CDR1 LGHNT and CDR2 FRNRAP. Full variable domain (rest looked up from reference TRBV12-5 and TRBJ1-3): DARVTQTPRHKVTEMGQEVTMRCQPILGHNTVFWYRQTMMQGLELLAYFRNRAPLDDSGMPKDRFSAEMPDATLATLKIQPSEPRDSAVYFCASGLTLIGTGENTIYFGEGSWLTVV.

The J gene is TRBJ2-5, the V gene TRBV18; no reliable D call. The germline V gene encodes CDR1 KGHSH and CDR2 LQKENI. V was trimmed by 0 bases and J by 5 bases, leaving 10 bases between them. This CDR3 region has 14 residues. CDR3 nucleotide sequence: TGTGCCAGCTCACCACCGACTGGCACGGAGACCCAGTACTTC. Translated, it gives CASSPPTGTETQYF.

In its sample, this clone was seen a few times. The chain combines TRBV28 with TRBJ1-2, with D possibly TRBD1 on 6 matching bases. The CDR3 runs to 15 residues. The germline V and J ends were trimmed by 5 bases and 1 base, with 14 bases remaining between them. In germline, CDR1 is MDHEN, CDR2 SYDVKM. CDR3 residues: CASSQGGFSNYGYTF. CDR3 sequence (DNA): TGTGCCAGCAGTCAAGGGGGATTTAGTAACTATGGCTACACCTTC.

This chain joins TRBV7-2 and TRBJ1-3; 9 nucleotides line up with TRBD1. The CDR3 consists of 16 residues. Trimming at V came to 1 base and at J to 4 bases, leaving 5 bases not matched to a gene. Germline loops: CDR1 SGHTA, CDR2 FQGNSA. In DNA form, the CDR3 reads TGTGCCAGCAGCTTAGAGGGGACAGGGCAAGGAAACACCATATATTTT. Protein: CASSLEGTGQGNTIYF. The whole variable domain, filled in from reference TRBV7-2 and TRBJ1-3, reads GAGVSQSPSNKVTEKGKDVELRCDPISGHTALYWYRQSLGQGLEFLIYFQGNSAPDKSGLPSDRFSAERTGGSVSTLTIQRTQQEDSAVYLCASSLEGTGQGNTIYFGEGSWLTVV.

The rearrangement uses TRBV7-2 and TRBJ2-1; D is perhaps TRBD1 (5 bases). There are 15 residues in the CDR3. V lost 0 bases, J lost 5 bases, and 11 bases lay in between. CDR1 is SGHTA, CDR2 FQGNSA, per germline. CDR3 DNA: TGTGCCAGCAGCTTAGCGTACGGCAGGGACAATGAGCAGTTCTTC. Translation gives CASSLAYGRDNEQFF.

The chain uses TRBV6-5 and TRBJ2-7; TRBD2 matches at 8 bases. CDR3 length: 15 amino acids. The trim removed 4 bases at V and 0 bases at J, leaving 5 bases unmatched. CDR1 is MNHEY, CDR2 SVGAGI, per germline. This CDR3 is CASSLVLAASYEQYF. The DNA for the CDR3 is TGTGCCAGCAGTTTAGTACTAGCGGCCTCCTACGAGCAGTACTTC.

The sample holds a few counts of this clone. The V call is TRBV2, the J call TRBJ1-6; 7 bases line up with TRBD1. The CDR3 is made up of 15 amino acids. J gave up 6 bases and V 4 bases, and 6 bases lay outside the gene matches. Germline CDR1 SNHLY, CDR2 FYNNEI. CDR3 coding DNA: TGTGCCAGCAGTGTTTTTAGGGGGCTTAATTCACCCCTCCACTTT. As protein: CASSVFRGLNSPLHF.

The chain couples TRBV3-1 (or the pseudogene TRBV3-2) to TRBJ2-1; maybe TRBD2 (7 bases). Germline assignment: CDR1 LGHDT and CDR2 YNNKEL (reference sequence). With 4 bases removed from V and 5 bases from J, the gap between germline ends came to 24 bases. This CDR3 has 18 residues. The CDR3 sequence is CASSPSSRRGARDNEQFF. For the CDR3, the DNA is TGTGCCAGCAGCCCCTCTAGTCGTCGGGGGGCCAGAGACAATGAGCAGTTCTTC.

The chain links TRBV6-5 to TRBJ2-7; no definite D call. The ends were cut back, 5 bases at V and 7 bases at J, with 15 bases in the middle. This CDR3 is built from 13 residues. Germline CDR1 MNHEY, CDR2 SVGAGI. CDR3 DNA sequence: TGTGCCAGCAGTCCCCAACCGAAGACAGAGCAGTACTTC. As protein: CASSPQPKTEQYF.

J is TRBJ1-5 and V is TRBV12-5, with D uncertain. Germline V gene data show CDR1 as LGHNT and CDR2 as FRNRAP. This CDR3 has 11 amino acids. V dropped 5 bases and J dropped 4 bases, with 3 bases sitting between them. The CDR3 DNA follows: TGTGCTAGTGGTCATAATCAGCCCCAGCATTTT. It codes for CASGHNQPQHF.